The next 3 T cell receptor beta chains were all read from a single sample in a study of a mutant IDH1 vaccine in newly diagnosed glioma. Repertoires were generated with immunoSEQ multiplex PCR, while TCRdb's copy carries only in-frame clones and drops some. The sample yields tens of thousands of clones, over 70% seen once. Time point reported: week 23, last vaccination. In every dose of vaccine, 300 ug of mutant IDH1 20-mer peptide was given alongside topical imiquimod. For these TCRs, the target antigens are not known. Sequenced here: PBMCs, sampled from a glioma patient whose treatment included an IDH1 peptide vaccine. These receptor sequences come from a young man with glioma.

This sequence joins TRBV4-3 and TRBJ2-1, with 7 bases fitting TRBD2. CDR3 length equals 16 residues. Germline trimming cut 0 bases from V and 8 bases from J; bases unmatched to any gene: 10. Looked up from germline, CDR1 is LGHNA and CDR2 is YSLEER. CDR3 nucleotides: TGCGCCAGCAGCCAAGATACTAGCGCTACGGGTGATGAGCAGTTCTTC. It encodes CASSQDTSATGDEQFF.

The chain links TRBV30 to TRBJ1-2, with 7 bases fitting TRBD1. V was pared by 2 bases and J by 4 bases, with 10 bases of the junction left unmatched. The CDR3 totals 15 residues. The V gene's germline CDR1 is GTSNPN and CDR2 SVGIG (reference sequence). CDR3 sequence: CAWSTPGGQSYGYTF. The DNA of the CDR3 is TGTGCCTGGAGTACACCAGGGGGGCAGTCCTATGGCTACACCTTC.

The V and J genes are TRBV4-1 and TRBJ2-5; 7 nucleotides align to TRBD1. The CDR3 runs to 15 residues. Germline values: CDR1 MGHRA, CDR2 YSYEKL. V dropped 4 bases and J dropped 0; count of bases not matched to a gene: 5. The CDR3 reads CASSRPGQNQETQYF. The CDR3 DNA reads TGCGCCAGCAGCCGCCCGGGACAGAACCAAGAGACCCAGTACTTC.